These 18 T cell receptor beta chains were all obtained from the same sample, sequenced in a study of blood T cell repertoires in COVID-19. Sequenced by immunoSEQ multiplex PCR; TCRdb stores in-frame clones only, minus some. The top ten clones hold more than 2% of a sample with about 200,000 clones, 65% to 90% of them seen once. Sequencing was performed on peripheral blood. Every receptor here comes from a woman between 65 and 79 years old with COVID-19, enrolled during active disease.

The rearrangement joins TRBV29-1 to TRBJ2-1; 7 nucleotides agree with TRBD2. The CDR3 covers 15 residues. Germline trimming cut 5 bases from V and 0 bases from J; bases unmatched to any gene: 7. CDR1 and CDR2 from the germline V gene are SQVTM and ANQGSEA. CDR3 loop: CSVQVRGGSYNEQFF. Written as DNA, the CDR3 is TGCAGCGTTCAGGTCCGCGGGGGCTCCTACAATGAGCAGTTCTTC.

The V gene is TRBV30, the J gene TRBJ2-7; weak D call: TRBD1 (5 bases). Germline loops: CDR1 GTSNPN, CDR2 SVGIG (reference sequence). The CDR3 consists of 13 residues. V lost 3 bases to trimming and J lost 3 bases, with 12 bases between them. CDR3 amino acids: CAWRDGRVYEQYF. The CDR3 DNA reads as TGTGCCTGGAGAGATGGCAGGGTCTACGAGCAGTACTTC.

This clone appeared a few times. The chain combines TRBV6-5 with TRBJ1-1; 7 bases are shared with TRBD1. V lost 7 bases, J lost 1 base, and 3 bases stayed unmatched. The CDR3 spans 13 residues. CDR1 and CDR2 from the germline V gene are MNHEY and SVGAGI. CDR3 coding DNA: TGTGCCAGCACCCGGACAGGGAACACTGAAGCTTTCTTT. Protein product: CASTRTGNTEAFF.

This clone was observed a single time. V usage is TRBV5-4 and J usage is TRBJ2-1; D possibly corresponds to TRBD2 (7 bases). Trimming cost V 0 bases and J 7 bases, with 20 bases left between them. CDR3 length: 17 amino acids. CDR1 SGHNT and CDR2 YYREEE come from the germline V gene (reference sequence). CDR3 amino acids: CASSLGSRGGRDNEQFF. The CDR3 DNA sequence: TGTGCCAGCAGCTTGGGGTCTCGCGGGGGCCGTGATAATGAGCAGTTCTTC.

The sample holds one count of this clone. The chain uses TRBV10-3 and TRBJ2-2, with D hard to call. The CDR3 totals 14 residues. Between the trimmed V and J ends, which lost 6 bases and 4 bases, there was a span of 12 bases. CDR1 is ENHRY, CDR2 SYGVKD, per germline. The chain's CDR3 is CAIRRLPGTGELFF. The CDR3 nucleotides read TGTGCCATCAGGAGGCTTCCGGGCACCGGGGAGCTGTTTTTT.

This chain joins TRBV7-2 and TRBJ1-4, with D tentatively TRBD1 (5 bases). Germline V gene lookup returns CDR1 SGHTA and CDR2 FQGNSA. V was cut by 4 bases and J by 3 bases, with 12 bases left in between. CDR3 size: 15 residues. DNA for the CDR3: TGTGCCAGCAGCTCTCAGGGTGGGGCTAATGAAAAACTGTTTTTT. Translation gives CASSSQGGANEKLFF.

This clone appeared a single time. The chain carries TRBV7-9 and TRBJ2-3; tentative D call: TRBD1 (6 bases). The V gene's germline CDR1 is SEHNR and CDR2 FQNEAQ (reference sequence). The length of the CDR3 is 16 residues. The V end lost 2 bases, the J end lost 3 bases, and 15 bases lay between the germline ends. CDR3 in amino acids: CASSLIPGAITDTQYF. In nucleotides, the CDR3 is TGTGCCAGCAGCTTAATACCAGGGGCGATAACAGATACGCAGTATTTT.

This chain joins TRBV3-1 (or the pseudogene TRBV3-2) and TRBJ1-3; D is ambiguous. The ends were cut back, 4 bases at V and 6 bases at J, with 13 bases in the middle. The CDR3 spans 14 residues. CDR1 and CDR2 (germline): LGHDT, YNNKEL (reference sequence). DNA for the CDR3: TGTGCCAGCAGCCGTCAAGAGGGCCCAAACACCATATATTTT. It encodes CASSRQEGPNTIYF.

The chain combines TRBV11-3 with TRBJ2-1, with a tentative D call TRBD2 (6 bases). Germline values: CDR1 SGHNT, CDR2 YENEEA. Trimming removed 2 bases at V and 3 bases at J, with 17 bases between. CDR3 length: 17 amino acids. CDR3 region: CASSLRTRGLDYNEQFF. The DNA for the CDR3 is TGTGCCAGCAGCTTAAGAACTCGGGGGTTGGACTACAATGAGCAGTTCTTC.

The J gene is TRBJ2-7, the V gene TRBV4-2; 7 bases match TRBD2. In germline, CDR1 is LGHNA, CDR2 YNFKEQ. The J segment lost 0 bases and the V segment lost 0 bases, leaving 8 bases of the junction unmatched. This CDR3 spans 17 amino acids. The CDR3 reads CASSQEVSGRPSYEQYF. DNA for the CDR3: TGTGCCAGCAGCCAAGAAGTTAGCGGGCGCCCCTCCTACGAGCAGTACTTC.

The rearrangement uses TRBV5-6 and TRBJ1-2; D unclear. Germline CDR1 reads SGHDT; CDR2 reads YYEEEE. The CDR3 length is 13 residues. The V gene lost 5 bases and the J gene lost 0 bases, with 8 bases spanning the gap. The CDR3 DNA follows: TGTGCCAGCAGTCAGGACTCTAACTATGGCTACACCTTC. Translated, it gives CASSQDSNYGYTF. Together with reference TRBV5-6 and TRBJ1-2, the CDR3 gives the full variable domain: DAGVTQSPTHLIKTRGQQVTLRCSPKSGHDTVSWYQQALGQGPQFIFQYYEEEERQRGNFPDRFSGHQFPNYSSELNVNALLLGDSALYLCASSQDSNYGYTFGSGTRLTVV.

A single count supports this clone. The V call is TRBV25-1, the J call TRBJ2-1; 9 nucleotides align to TRBD2. Looked up from germline, CDR1 is MGHDK and CDR2 is SYGVNS. V was clipped by 1 base and J by 7 bases; unmatched bases: 11. The CDR3 is 17 residues long. CDR3 nucleotide sequence: TGTGCCAGCAGTGAATTGGGTAGCGGGAGCCCCGCGAATGAGCAGTTCTTC. Translating it yields CASSELGSGSPANEQFF.

The rearrangement joins TRBV19 to TRBJ1-2, with D possibly being TRBD1 (5 bases). CDR1 is LNHDA, CDR2 SQIVND, per germline (reference sequence). The V end was cut by 4 bases, the J end by 3 bases, with 21 bases between. The CDR3 is made up of 17 amino acids. CDR3 bases: TGTGCCAGTAGTACCCGACAGCGTCCGGGCTTTCACTATGGCTACACCTTC. Residues: CASSTRQRPGFHYGYTF.

The J gene is TRBJ2-1, the V gene TRBV4-2, with 9 positions matching TRBD2. Germline V gene sequence: CDR1 LGHNA, CDR2 YNFKEQ. The CDR3 runs 16 residues. The V segment lost 0 bases and the J segment 7 bases; nucleotides outside the gene matches: 7. CDR3 amino acids: CASSQDIASGVNEQFF. The CDR3 DNA sequence: TGTGCCAGCAGCCAAGATATCGCTAGCGGGGTGAATGAGCAGTTCTTC.

The chain recombines TRBV4-3 with TRBJ1-2; D is undetermined. V lost 1 base and J lost 3, with 6 bases in between. CDR1 is LGHNA, CDR2 YSLEER, per germline. This CDR3 is built from 13 residues. The CDR3 DNA follows: TGCGCCAGCAGCCAAGTCGTTGACTATGGCTACACCTTC. Its translation: CASSQVVDYGYTF.

The gene calls are TRBV6-5 and TRBJ2-3; D is possibly TRBD2 (5 bases). The V end was cut by 2 bases, the J end by 7 bases, with 7 bases between. The germline V gene has CDR1 MNHEY and CDR2 SVGAGI. This CDR3 has 12 residues. The CDR3: CASSYRGYTQYF. CDR3 coding DNA: TGTGCCAGCAGTTACCGAGGGTATACGCAGTATTTT.

CDR3 amino acids: CASSRKGLGRGYTF. The CDR3 region has the DNA TGTGCCAGCAGCCGGAAGGGACTCGGGAGGGGCTACACCTTC. J is TRBJ1-2 and V is TRBV7-2, with D perhaps TRBD1 (5 bases). This CDR3 contains 14 residues. Trimming pared 5 bases from V and 8 bases from J, leaving 18 bases between. Germline V gene sequence: CDR1 SGHTA, CDR2 FQGNSA.

The chain combines TRBV11-1 with TRBJ2-3; 9 bases match TRBD2. The CDR3 length is 16 residues. Germline V lookup: CDR1 SGHAT, CDR2 FQDESV (reference sequence). V was clipped by 3 bases and J by 1 base; unmatched bases: 5. CDR3 in amino acids: CASSFLAGLGTDTQYF. The DNA of the CDR3 is TGTGCCAGCAGCTTCCTAGCGGGATTGGGCACAGATACGCAGTATTTT.